The rows below give T cell receptor beta chains drawn from one sample of a study of cytomegalovirus exposure and HLA in healthy donors. The table came from immunoSEQ multiplex PCR; TCRdb's copy has only in-frame clones and leaves some out. The sample comprises 55,000 to 70,000 clones, roughly 90% of which are singletons, and around 2% rests with the top ten. Sequenced sample: PBMCs. The receptor source for this set is a woman aged 30 to 39 in good health and CMV-seronegative. The CDR3 runs from the conserved cysteine through the conserved F or W. Fields, in order: clone size, V gene, J gene, CDR3 length, D gene, CDR3 DNA, CDR3 protein. A D gene is named only where the DNA matches it firmly. Clone size, where shown, is once, few, many, or a class for clones that have expanded.

>.|TRBV7-9|TRBJ2-2|16|TRBD2
TGTGCCAGCAGCTCAAGACTAGCGGGAATTCCCGGGGAGCTGTTTTTT
CASSSRLAGIPGELFF
>.|TRBV6-5|TRBJ2-1|13|TRBD2
TGTGCCAGCAGTCAGGCTAGCGGAAGGGAGCAGTTCTTC
CASSQASGREQFF
>.|TRBV19|TRBJ1-2|13|TRBD1
TGTGCCAGTAGTCCTCGGACAGGGGGAGGCTACACCTTC
CASSPRTGGGYTF
>once|TRBV2|TRBJ2-7|19|TRBD2
TGTGCCAGCAGTGCTGGGGGGACTCACGGGACTAGCGGGATCTACGAGCAGTACTTC
CASSAGGTHGTSGIYEQYF
>.|TRBV28|TRBJ1-5|15|TRBD1
TGTGCCAGCAGTTCCGGGACAGGGATGAATCAGCCCCAGCATTTT
CASSSGTGMNQPQHF
>.|TRBV7-9|TRBJ2-1|14|TRBD2
TGTGCCAGCAGGACCAGAGCGGGGCACAATGAGCAGTTCTTC
CASRTRAGHNEQFF
>.|TRBV5-5|TRBJ1-2|14|TRBD1
TGTGCCAGCAGCCTACAGGACAGGCTATATGGCTACACCTTC
CASSLQDRLYGYTF
>.|TRBV28|TRBJ2-1|15|TRBD1
TGTGCCAGCAGTTTGGCTGGGACAGGCCGCAATGAGCAGTTCTTC
CASSLAGTGRNEQFF
>.|TRBV5-4|TRBJ2-1|15|TRBD2
TGTGCCAGCAGCTTGGAGCGGGAGGCTCACAATGAGCAGTTCTTC
CASSLEREAHNEQFF
>.|TRBV15|TRBJ1-4|18|.
TGTGCCACCAGCAGAGATAGTGGAGGGCGTATCTCTAATGAAAAACTGTTTTTT
CATSRDSGGRISNEKLFF
>.|TRBV12-5|TRBJ2-7|13|TRBD1
TGTGCTAGTGGTTCCCGACAGGGCCCCGAGCAGTACTTC
CASGSRQGPEQYF
>.|TRBV6-1|TRBJ1-4|16|.
TGTGCCAGCAGTGAGGGGATACAGTGGGGAGTCGAAAAACTGTTTTTT
CASSEGIQWGVEKLFF
>.|TRBV11-2|TRBJ2-7|14|.
TGTGCCAGCAGCTTAGCGACGGGAACCTACGAGCAGTACTTC
CASSLATGTYEQYF
>.|TRBV28|TRBJ2-5|16|TRBD2
TGTGCCAGCAGTTTACGGCTAGCGGGAAATAGAGAGACCCAGTACTTC
CASSLRLAGNRETQYF
>.|TRBV19|TRBJ2-6|19|TRBD1
TGTGCCAGTAGTTCCCTCCCCACAGGGGTGTTCTCTGGGGCCAACGTCCTGACTTTC
CASSSLPTGVFSGANVLTF
>.|TRBV5-5|TRBJ2-7|15|.
TGTGCCAGCAGCAACCAACAGGCAACTTTTTACGAGCAGTACTTC
CASSNQQATFYEQYF
>.|TRBV28|TRBJ2-1|17|.
TGTGCCAGCAGTTTATTCCTTCGTCCAGGGAAGGGGGATGAGCAGTTCTTC
CASSLFLRPGKGDEQFF
>.|TRBV18|TRBJ2-1|14|TRBD2
TGTGCCAGCTCACCAGCGGAGCGGGAGGATGAGCAGTTCTTC
CASSPAEREDEQFF
>.|TRBV9|TRBJ2-7|14|TRBD2
TGTGCCAGCAGCGTAGCGGGGACTAGCCACGAGCAGTACTTC
CASSVAGTSHEQYF
>.|TRBV28|TRBJ1-5|14|TRBD1
TGTGCCAGCAGCAATGACAGGGGGTATCAGCCCCAGCATTTT
CASSNDRGYQPQHF
>.|TRBV19|TRBJ2-7|17|TRBD2
TGTGCCAGTAGTTTAGGACTAGCGGGAGGGGATATCTACGAGCAGTACTTC
CASSLGLAGGDIYEQYF
>.|TRBV5-5|TRBJ1-1|15|TRBD1
TGTGCCAGCAGCCCCGGGACAGGGATAAACGCTGAAGCTTTCTTT
CASSPGTGINAEAFF
>.|TRBV5-1|TRBJ2-7|15|TRBD2
TGCGCCAGCAGCTTGTCACTAGCGGAGACCTACGAGCAGTACTTC
CASSLSLAETYEQYF